Presented here are 23 T cell receptor beta chains from one specimen sequenced in a study of cytomegalovirus exposure and HLA in healthy donors (dated by TCRdb to the late 2010s). Library preparation used the immunoSEQ multiplex PCR assay. For the multiplex PCR, a mixture combining 60 forward primers for TCR Vbeta segments and 13 reverse primers for TCR Jbeta segments was used. The table comes from immuneACCESS by way of TCRdb, which keeps in-frame sequences with V and J called. Part of the clones is missing from these tables; in studies checked, under half for an unresolved V gene and the rest for unknown reasons. This sample is represented by some 77,000 clones; 75% to 85% of them were singletons. The ten largest clones represent 32% of the sample. The specimen sequenced was PBMCs. These receptors originate from a man between 50 and 59 years old in good health and CMV-seropositive.

This rearrangement joins TRBV5-8 to TRBJ1-5; 8 bases agree with TRBD1. CDR3 length equals 16 residues. CDR1 and CDR2 from the germline V gene are SGHTS and YDEGEE. V lost 2 bases and J lost 3; bases outside the gene matches: 7. The CDR3 DNA sequence: TGTGCCAGCAGCTTCGGATGGACAGGGATCAATCAGCCCCAGCATTTT. It encodes CASSFGWTGINQPQHF.

Regarding this clone: The junction and the germline gene differ at one end; a read error may be behind it. This chain uses TRBV7-7 with TRBJ2-7; TRBD2 might be the D (6 bases). CDR3 length equals 13 residues. Germline CDR1 SSHAT, CDR2 FNYEAQ (reference sequence). The CDR3 DNA sequence: TGTGCTAGCAGCTTAGTGGGGGGAGGCGAGCAGTACTTC. Its protein is CASSLVGGGEQYF.

J is TRBJ1-1 and V is TRBV7-6, with 12 positions matching TRBD1. Trimming removed 5 bases from V and 3 bases from J; junction bases left unmatched: 4. This CDR3 has 15 amino acids. Germline V gene lookup returns CDR1 SGHVS and CDR2 FNYEAQ. The CDR3 DNA reads as TGTGCCAGCAGCCCGGGGACAGGGGGCCACACTGAAGCTTTCTTT. Translation gives CASSPGTGGHTEAFF.

The chain uses TRBV19 and TRBJ1-2, with D hard to call. Germline assignment: CDR1 LNHDA and CDR2 SQIVND (reference sequence). CDR3 length: 11 residues. V lost 5 bases and J lost 7, with 8 bases in between. The chain's CDR3 is CASSGVRGYTF. The CDR3 nucleotides are TGTGCCAGTAGTGGAGTTCGTGGCTACACCTTC. Full variable domain (missing parts from reference TRBV19 and TRBJ1-2): DGGITQSPKYLFRKEGQNVTLSCEQNLNHDAMYWYRQDPGQGLRLIYYSQIVNDFQKGDIAEGYSVSREKKESFPLTVTSAQKNPTAFYLCASSGVRGYTFGSGTRLTVV.

This clone occurred once. The chain links TRBV10-3 to TRBJ2-1; a possible D gene is TRBD2 (6 bases). Trimming shortened V by 2 bases and J by 0 bases, and 17 bases separated the two germline ends. The V gene's germline CDR1 is ENHRY and CDR2 SYGVKD. This CDR3 comprises 18 residues. The CDR3 protein is CAISEPLAAAGSYNEQFF. CDR3 sequence (DNA): TGTGCCATCAGTGAGCCGTTAGCGGCGGCCGGCTCCTACAATGAGCAGTTCTTC.

The chain uses TRBV6-5 and TRBJ1-6; D may be TRBD1 (6 bases). The germline V gene has CDR1 MNHEY and CDR2 SVGAGI. The V end lost 6 bases, the J end lost 7 bases, and 13 bases lay between the germline ends. CDR3 length: 14 residues. The CDR3 reads CASRSTGLNSPLHF. In nucleotides, the CDR3 is TGTGCCAGCAGATCTACAGGGTTAAATTCACCCCTCCACTTT.

The V and J genes are TRBV5-4 and TRBJ2-3; 8 bases align to TRBD1. Germline trimming cut 6 bases from V and 0 bases from J; bases unmatched to any gene: 6. Germline V gene lookup returns CDR1 SGHNT and CDR2 YYREEE (reference sequence). This CDR3 has 15 amino acids. The CDR3 is CASNTDRASTDTQYF. In DNA form, the CDR3 reads TGTGCCAGCAACACGGACAGGGCTAGCACAGATACGCAGTATTTT.

This sequence joins TRBV19 and TRBJ1-2, with 7 positions matching TRBD1. CDR3 length equals 13 residues. V lost 2 bases, J lost 10 bases, and 7 bases stayed unmatched. The germline V gene encodes CDR1 LNHDA and CDR2 SQIVND (reference sequence). The CDR3, as DNA: TGTGCCAGTAGTATAAGGGGGACAGCTCACTACACCTTC. Amino acid sequence: CASSIRGTAHYTF.

This chain uses TRBV7-9 with TRBJ2-7; tentative D call: TRBD2 (5 bases). The CDR3 is 13 amino acids. The ends were cut back, 0 bases at V and 6 bases at J, with 9 bases in the middle. Germline V gene lookup returns CDR1 SEHNR and CDR2 FQNEAQ (reference sequence). CDR3 sequence (DNA): TGTGCCAGCAGCTTAGCGGGGAGTCGCGAGCAGTACTTC. Protein sequence: CASSLAGSREQYF.

This sequence joins TRBV6-4 and TRBJ2-5, with a possible D match to TRBD2 (5 bases). The germline V gene encodes CDR1 MRHNA and CDR2 SNTAGT. CDR3 length: 15 amino acids. The V and J ends lost 6 bases and 1 base respectively, with 15 bases between them. The CDR3 DNA reads TGTGCCAGCAGCCGCCAGGCGGGCATCCAAGAGACCCAGTACTTC. Translating gives CASSRQAGIQETQYF.

This chain connects TRBV4-3 to TRBJ2-7; the match to TRBD2 covers 8 bases. V was clipped by 0 bases and J by 4 bases; unmatched bases: 8. In germline, CDR1 is LGHNA, CDR2 YSLEER. This CDR3 has 16 residues. CDR3 bases: TGCGCCAGCAGCCAAGAAGCGGGAGTGCTGGGGTACGAGCAGTACTTC. Amino acids: CASSQEAGVLGYEQYF.

This chain links TRBV27 with TRBJ2-1; unclear D gene. The CDR3 length is 13 residues. Germline CDR1 reads MNHEY; CDR2 reads SMNVEV (reference sequence). Trimming stripped 4 bases from V and 3 bases from J, with 7 bases between. This CDR3 is CASSYPGYNEQFF. The CDR3 region has the DNA TGTGCCAGCAGTTACCCGGGCTACAATGAGCAGTTCTTC.

The V gene is TRBV5-1, the J gene TRBJ2-2; a weak D match, TRBD2 (5 bases). CDR1 is SGHRS and CDR2 is YFSETQ in the germline V gene. CDR3 length equals 14 residues. Trimming took off 4 bases at V and 6 bases at J, with 13 bases between the two ends. CDR3 sequence reads: CASSEGLAAGELFF. The CDR3, as DNA: TGCGCCAGCAGCGAAGGGCTAGCCGCCGGGGAGCTGTTTTTT.

The chain links TRBV5-4 to TRBJ1-2; 8 nucleotides agree with TRBD1. The V segment lost 1 base and the J segment 6 bases; nucleotides outside the gene matches: 5. This CDR3 comprises 14 residues. The germline V gene has CDR1 SGHNT and CDR2 YYREEE (reference sequence). In DNA form, the CDR3 reads TGTGCCAGCAGCTTGTACAGGGGGTTTAATGGCTACACCTTC. As protein: CASSLYRGFNGYTF. The complete variable domain, with remaining parts taken from reference TRBV5-4 and TRBJ1-2, reads ETGVTQSPTHLIKTRGQQVTLRCSSQSGHNTVSWYQQALGQGPQFIFQYYREEENGRGNFPPRFSGLQFPNYSSELNVNALELDDSALYLCASSLYRGFNGYTFGSGTRLTVV.

This clone was detected only a few times. This chain uses TRBV9 with TRBJ2-2; no definite D call. This CDR3 region has 14 residues. V was trimmed by 3 bases and J by 2 bases, leaving 8 bases between them. The germline CDR1 and CDR2 sequences are SGDLS and YYNGEE. The CDR3: CASSAFPNTGELFF. The CDR3 nucleotides are TGTGCCAGCAGCGCGTTTCCTAACACCGGGGAGCTGTTTTTT. Looking up the rest from reference TRBV9 and TRBJ2-2 gives the full variable domain: DSGVTQTPKHLITATGQRVTLRCSPRSGDLSVYWYQQSLDQGLQFLIQYYNGEERAKGNILERFSAQQFPDLHSELNLSSLELGDSALYFCASSAFPNTGELFFGEGSRLTVL.

CDR3 DNA sequence: TGCGCCAGCAGCCAAGCACCGGGAGGAGATACGCAGTATTTT. It yields the protein CASSQAPGGDTQYF. The chain combines TRBV4-1 with TRBJ2-3; 7 bases are a match to TRBD2. Germline CDR1 reads MGHRA; CDR2 reads YSYEKL. The J segment lost 5 bases and the V segment lost 1 base, leaving 3 bases of the junction unmatched. CDR3 length: 14 amino acids.

The chain couples TRBV9 to TRBJ2-1; 9 bases are a match to TRBD2. V lost 4 bases, J lost 4 bases, and 12 bases stayed unmatched. The CDR3 extends over 17 amino acids. Germline CDR1 and CDR2: SGDLS and YYNGEE. CDR3 sequence reads: CASSRNSGSRQYNEQFF. CDR3 DNA: TGTGCCAGCAGCCGAAATAGCGGGAGTCGACAATACAATGAGCAGTTCTTC.

This chain uses TRBV7-2 with TRBJ2-6; 7 bases are shared with TRBD2. This CDR3 is built from 16 residues. Per the germline V gene, CDR1 is SGHTA and CDR2 is FQGNSA. V lost 5 bases and J lost 4; bases outside the gene matches: 8. The CDR3 bases are TGTGCCAGCAGCCTCATCGGGGGGAGCGGGGCCAACGTCCTGACTTTC. It translates to CASSLIGGSGANVLTF.

The rearrangement uses TRBV2 and TRBJ2-7; D is possibly TRBD2 (6 bases). The germline CDR1 and CDR2 sequences are SNHLY and FYNNEI. This CDR3 contains 16 residues. Trimming shortened V by 4 bases and J by 0 bases, and 16 bases separated the two germline ends. CDR3 sequence: CASSGGSGLSSYEQYF. As DNA, the CDR3 is TGTGCCAGCAGTGGTGGTAGCGGTCTGAGCTCCTACGAGCAGTACTTC.

The genes are TRBV9 and TRBJ2-7; D might be TRBD2 (8 bases). The CDR3 spans 14 residues. V was trimmed by 6 bases and J by 5 bases, leaving 18 bases between them. Germline assignment: CDR1 SGDLS and CDR2 YYNGEE. CDR3 sequence reads: CASNQQGTRDEQYF. DNA of the CDR3: TGTGCCAGCAACCAACAGGGGACTAGGGACGAGCAGTACTTC.

This chain uses TRBV9 with TRBJ2-3, with D perhaps TRBD2 (5 bases). The CDR3 is 16 amino acids. V was clipped by 0 bases and J by 4 bases, with 15 bases between them. Per germline, CDR1 SGDLS and CDR2 YYNGEE. The CDR3 nucleotides are TGTGCCAGCAGCGTAGGAACTGGGAGCACCGCAGATACGCAGTATTTT. As protein: CASSVGTGSTADTQYF.

This rearrangement joins TRBV5-1 to TRBJ1-1, with TRBD1 as a possible D gene (5 bases). This CDR3 region has 15 residues. The V end was cut by 0 bases, the J end by 1 base, with 10 bases between. Germline V gene lookup returns CDR1 SGHRS and CDR2 YFSETQ. CDR3 sequence (DNA): TGCGCCAGCAGCTTGGGGGGCAGGGAGAACACTGAAGCTTTCTTT. It is translated as CASSLGGRENTEAFF.

This rearrangement joins TRBV7-6 to TRBJ1-1; TRBD1 is a possible D gene (5 bases). The CDR3 has 13 residues. Germline CDR1 reads SGHVS; CDR2 reads FNYEAQ. V lost 4 bases and J 4 bases, leaving 10 bases between the germline ends. The CDR3 nucleotides read TGTGCCAGCAGCTCCTCGGGGGGCACTGAAGCTTTCTTT. It encodes CASSSSGGTEAFF.